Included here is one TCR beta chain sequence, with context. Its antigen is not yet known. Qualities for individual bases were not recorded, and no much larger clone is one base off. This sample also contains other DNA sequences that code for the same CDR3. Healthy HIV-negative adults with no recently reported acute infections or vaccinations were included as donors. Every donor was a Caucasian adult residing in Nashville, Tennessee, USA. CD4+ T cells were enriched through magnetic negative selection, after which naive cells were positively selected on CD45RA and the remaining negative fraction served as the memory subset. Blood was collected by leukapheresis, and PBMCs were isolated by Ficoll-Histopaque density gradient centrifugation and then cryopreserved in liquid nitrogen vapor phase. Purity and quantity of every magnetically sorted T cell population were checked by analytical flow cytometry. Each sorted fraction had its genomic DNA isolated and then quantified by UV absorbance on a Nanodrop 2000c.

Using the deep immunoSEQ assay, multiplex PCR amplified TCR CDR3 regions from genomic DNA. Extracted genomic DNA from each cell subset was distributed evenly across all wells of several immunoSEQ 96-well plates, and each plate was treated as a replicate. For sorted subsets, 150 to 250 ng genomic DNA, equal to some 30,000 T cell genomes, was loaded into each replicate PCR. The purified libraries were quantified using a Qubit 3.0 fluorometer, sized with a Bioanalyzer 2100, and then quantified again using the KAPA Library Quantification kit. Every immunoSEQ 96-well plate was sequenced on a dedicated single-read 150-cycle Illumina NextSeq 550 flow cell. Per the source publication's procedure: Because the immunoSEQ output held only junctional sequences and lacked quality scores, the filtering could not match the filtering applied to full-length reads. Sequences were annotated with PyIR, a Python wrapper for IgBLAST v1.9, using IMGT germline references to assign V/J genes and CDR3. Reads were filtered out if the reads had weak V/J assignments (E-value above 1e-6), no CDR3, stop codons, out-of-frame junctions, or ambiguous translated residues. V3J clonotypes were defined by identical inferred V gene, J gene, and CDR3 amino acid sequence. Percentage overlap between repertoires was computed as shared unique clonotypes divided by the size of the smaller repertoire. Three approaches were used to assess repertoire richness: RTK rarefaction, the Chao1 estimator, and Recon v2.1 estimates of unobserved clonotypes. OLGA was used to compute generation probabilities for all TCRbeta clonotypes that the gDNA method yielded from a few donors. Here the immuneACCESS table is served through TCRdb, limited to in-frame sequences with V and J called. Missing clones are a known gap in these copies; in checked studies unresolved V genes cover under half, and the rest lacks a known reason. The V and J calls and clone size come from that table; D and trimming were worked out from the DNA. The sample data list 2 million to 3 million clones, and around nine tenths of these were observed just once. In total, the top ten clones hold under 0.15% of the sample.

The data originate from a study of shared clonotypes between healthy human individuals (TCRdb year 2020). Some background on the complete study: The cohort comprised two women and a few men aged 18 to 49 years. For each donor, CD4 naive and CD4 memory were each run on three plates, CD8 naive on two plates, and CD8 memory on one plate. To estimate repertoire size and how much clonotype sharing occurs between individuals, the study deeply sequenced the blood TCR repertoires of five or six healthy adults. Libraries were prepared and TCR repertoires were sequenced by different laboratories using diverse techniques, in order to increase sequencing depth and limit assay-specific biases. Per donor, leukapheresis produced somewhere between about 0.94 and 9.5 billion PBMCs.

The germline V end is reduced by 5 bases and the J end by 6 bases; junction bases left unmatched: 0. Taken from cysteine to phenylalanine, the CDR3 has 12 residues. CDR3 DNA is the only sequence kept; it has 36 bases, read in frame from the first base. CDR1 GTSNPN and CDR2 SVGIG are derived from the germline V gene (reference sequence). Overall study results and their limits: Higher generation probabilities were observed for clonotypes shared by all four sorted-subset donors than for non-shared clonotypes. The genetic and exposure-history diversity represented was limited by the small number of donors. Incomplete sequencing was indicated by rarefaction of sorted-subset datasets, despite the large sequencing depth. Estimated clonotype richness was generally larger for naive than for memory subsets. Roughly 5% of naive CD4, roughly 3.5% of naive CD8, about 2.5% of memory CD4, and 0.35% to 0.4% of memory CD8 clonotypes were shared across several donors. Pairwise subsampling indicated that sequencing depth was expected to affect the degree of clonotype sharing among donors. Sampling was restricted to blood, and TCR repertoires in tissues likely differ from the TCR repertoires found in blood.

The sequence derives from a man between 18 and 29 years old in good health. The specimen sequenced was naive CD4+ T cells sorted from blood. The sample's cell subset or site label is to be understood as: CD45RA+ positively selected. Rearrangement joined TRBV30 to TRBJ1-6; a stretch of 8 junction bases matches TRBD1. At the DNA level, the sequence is TGTGCCTGGGACAGGGGTAATTCACCCCTCCACTTT. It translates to CAWDRGNSPLHF.